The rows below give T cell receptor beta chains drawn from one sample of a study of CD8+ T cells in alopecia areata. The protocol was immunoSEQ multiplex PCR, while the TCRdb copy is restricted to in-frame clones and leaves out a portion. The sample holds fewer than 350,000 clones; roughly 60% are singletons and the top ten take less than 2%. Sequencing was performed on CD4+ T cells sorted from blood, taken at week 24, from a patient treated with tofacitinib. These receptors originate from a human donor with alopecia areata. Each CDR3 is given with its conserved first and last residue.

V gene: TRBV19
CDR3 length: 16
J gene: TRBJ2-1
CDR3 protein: CASSAGWTGTYNEQFF

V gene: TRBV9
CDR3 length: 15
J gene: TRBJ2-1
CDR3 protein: CASSVEGTDLNEQFF

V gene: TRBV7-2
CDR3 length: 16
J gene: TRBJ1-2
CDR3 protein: CASSSYEQTVNYGYTF

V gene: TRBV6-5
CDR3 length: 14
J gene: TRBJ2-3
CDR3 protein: CASSIGAHTDTQYF

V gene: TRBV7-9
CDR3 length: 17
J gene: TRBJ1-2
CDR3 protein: CASSLAASGTTNYGYTF

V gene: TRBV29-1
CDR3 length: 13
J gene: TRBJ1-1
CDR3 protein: CSVGTDLNTEAFF

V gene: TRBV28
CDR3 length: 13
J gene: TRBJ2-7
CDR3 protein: CASTQGGQYEQYF

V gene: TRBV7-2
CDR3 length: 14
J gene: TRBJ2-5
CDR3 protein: CASSSGGTGETQYF

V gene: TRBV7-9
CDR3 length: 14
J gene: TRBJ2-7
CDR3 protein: CASREAGNSYEQYF

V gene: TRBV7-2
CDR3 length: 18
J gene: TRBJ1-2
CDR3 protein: CASSAKPGQGLANYGYTF

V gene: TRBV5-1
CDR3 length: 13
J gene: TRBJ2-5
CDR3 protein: CASSLTGEETQYF

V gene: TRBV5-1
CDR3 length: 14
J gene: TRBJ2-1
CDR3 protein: CASSFGQLGDEQFF

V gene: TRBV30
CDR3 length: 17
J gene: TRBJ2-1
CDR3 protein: CAWDKMQGVRSYNEQFF

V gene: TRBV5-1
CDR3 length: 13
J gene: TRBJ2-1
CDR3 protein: CASSLLERDEQFF

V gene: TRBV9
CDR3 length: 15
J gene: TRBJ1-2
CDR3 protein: CASSVGAGWLYGYTF

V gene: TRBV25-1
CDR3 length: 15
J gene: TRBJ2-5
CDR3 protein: CASRVGWGNQETQYF

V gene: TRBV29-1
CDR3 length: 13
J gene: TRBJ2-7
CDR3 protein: CSVGGDWAYEQYF

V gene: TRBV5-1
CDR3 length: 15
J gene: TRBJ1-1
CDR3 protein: CASSLTGQGALEAFF

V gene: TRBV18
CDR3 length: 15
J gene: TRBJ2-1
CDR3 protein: CASSKTGGADNEQFF

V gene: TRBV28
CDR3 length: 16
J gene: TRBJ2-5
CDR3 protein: CASSLPGTQPQETQYF

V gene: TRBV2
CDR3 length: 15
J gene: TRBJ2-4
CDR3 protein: CASSASGAPSGIQYF

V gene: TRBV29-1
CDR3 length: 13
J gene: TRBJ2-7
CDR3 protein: CSVKGLQRDEQYF

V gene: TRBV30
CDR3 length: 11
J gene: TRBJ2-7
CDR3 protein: CAWSFHFEQYF

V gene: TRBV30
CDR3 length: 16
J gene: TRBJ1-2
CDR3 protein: CAWSSMVLQGAGGYTF

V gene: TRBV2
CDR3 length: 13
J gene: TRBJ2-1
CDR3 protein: CASSLGFYNEQFF

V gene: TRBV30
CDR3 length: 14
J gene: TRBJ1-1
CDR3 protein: CACPRGQTNTEAFF

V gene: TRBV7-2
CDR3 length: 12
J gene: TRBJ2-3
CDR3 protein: CASSQSRDTQYF

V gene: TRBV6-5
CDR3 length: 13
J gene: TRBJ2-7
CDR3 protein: CASSRTSSYEQYF

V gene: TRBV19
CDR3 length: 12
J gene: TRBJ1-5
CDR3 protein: CASGQGNQPQHF

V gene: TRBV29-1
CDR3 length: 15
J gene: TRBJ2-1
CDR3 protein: CSVSLGGTSYNEQFF

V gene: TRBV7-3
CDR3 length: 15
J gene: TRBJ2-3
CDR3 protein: CASSPTGTNTDTQYF

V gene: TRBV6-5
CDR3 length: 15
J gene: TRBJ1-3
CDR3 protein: CASSYRTASGNTIYF

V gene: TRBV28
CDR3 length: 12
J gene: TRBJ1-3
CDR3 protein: CASYGTGNTIYF

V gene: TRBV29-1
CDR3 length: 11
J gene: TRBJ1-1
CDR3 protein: CSSLLSAEAFF

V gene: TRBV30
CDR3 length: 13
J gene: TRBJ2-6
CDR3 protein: CAWSVGGANVLTF

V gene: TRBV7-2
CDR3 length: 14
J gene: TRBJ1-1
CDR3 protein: CASSLAGQYTEAFF

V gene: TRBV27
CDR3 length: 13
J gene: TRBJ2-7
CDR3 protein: CASSPDSFYEQYF

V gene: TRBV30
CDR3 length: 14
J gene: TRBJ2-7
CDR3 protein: CAWSLVLAGREQYF

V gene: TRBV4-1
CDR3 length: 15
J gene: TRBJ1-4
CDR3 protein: CASSQAGTGDEKLFF

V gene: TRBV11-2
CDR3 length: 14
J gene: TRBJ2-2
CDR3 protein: CASSPRLGTGELFF

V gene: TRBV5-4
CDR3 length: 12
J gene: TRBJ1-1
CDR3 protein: CASSVEGSRAFF

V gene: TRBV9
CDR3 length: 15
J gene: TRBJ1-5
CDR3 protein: CASSVDGQFNQPQHF

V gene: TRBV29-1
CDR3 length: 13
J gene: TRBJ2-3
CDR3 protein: CSVDTTYTDTQYF

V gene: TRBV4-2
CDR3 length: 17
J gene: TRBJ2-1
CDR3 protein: CASSQGTGGGNAGEQFF

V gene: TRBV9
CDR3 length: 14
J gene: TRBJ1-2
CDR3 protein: CASSAGQGHYGYTF

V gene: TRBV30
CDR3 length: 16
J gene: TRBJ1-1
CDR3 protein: CAWTPRGEGWNTEAFF

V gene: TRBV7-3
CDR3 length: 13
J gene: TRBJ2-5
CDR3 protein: CASSLRAQETQYF

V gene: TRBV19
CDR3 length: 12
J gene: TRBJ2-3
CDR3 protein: CASSYSTDTQYF

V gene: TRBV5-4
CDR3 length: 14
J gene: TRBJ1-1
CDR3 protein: CASSRQGKRAEAFF

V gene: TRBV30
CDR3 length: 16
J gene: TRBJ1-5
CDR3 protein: CAWSQFTGGRDQPQHF

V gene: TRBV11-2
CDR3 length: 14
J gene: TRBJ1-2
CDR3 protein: CASSLTGGAYGYTF

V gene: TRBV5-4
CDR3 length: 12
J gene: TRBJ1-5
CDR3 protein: CASSFKDQPQHF

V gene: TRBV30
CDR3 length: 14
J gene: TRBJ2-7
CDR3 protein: CAWRGTSGSYEQYF

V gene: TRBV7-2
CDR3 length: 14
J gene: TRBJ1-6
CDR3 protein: CASSLDYYNSPLHF